This T cell receptor (beta chain) is drawn from a study of identifying expanded T cells in peripheral blood (dated by TCRdb to about 2019). Concerning the study at large: Separate aliquots of the same genomic DNA pool were sequenced to produce technical replicates, and four replicates were compared in pairs. The full study reports these points: Between technical replicates the binomial model flagged approximately 1.2 differentially abundant clones, whereas over around 2 weeks the binomial model flagged about 15 and over approximately 4 weeks 19 to 20. The authors expected that over much longer intervals, such as months to years, biological variance in healthy repertoires might increase even further. The beta-binomial model significantly reduced the number of clones called differentially abundant and the false-positive rate across all healthy-donor time intervals. In all healthy donors, the variance in clone template counts between samples taken about 14 days apart rose significantly as total template count increased.

This clone was seen only once. Its cognate antigen has yet to be identified. Per-base qualities were not stored, and no clone one base away is much larger. Reading the germline V gene gives CDR1 SGHVS and CDR2 FNYEAQ. The V end loses 2 bases and the J end loses 0 bases, and a stretch of 5 bases separates them. CDR3 length: 13 amino acids, cysteine to phenylalanine. Only the CDR3 DNA stays, 39 bases, in frame from base 1. TCRbeta CDR3 regions were profiled with the immunoSEQ Assay using bias-controlled multiplex PCR amplification of genomic DNA. The paper's data handling went like this. The absolute abundance of each unique TCRbeta CDR3 region was quantified after sequences were collapsed and filtered. Differential abundance was tested with a binomial (Fisher-equivalent) model and with a beta-binomial model adding time-dependent variance fitted from healthy donors. Any clone with fewer than 5 combined templates was excluded, and a clone was called differentially abundant if its Benjamini-Hochberg FDR was below 0.01. Using the form v = (b*log(k)+a)^2, the beta-binomial variance was modeled as a function of the total template count across the two samples. The immuneACCESS repertoire file appears here via TCRdb, limited to in-frame rearrangements. These files lack a portion of the clones; in checked studies, under half of the deficit traces to unresolved V genes, and the cause of the others is not known. V, J and clone size were drawn from that table, and D and trimming were deduced from the DNA. The sample has 75,000 to 90,000 clones on record, 70% to 90% of them singletons. In total, the top ten clones hold approximately 7% of the sample.

No immune events such as infections were documented for the healthy donors during the collection period. Healthy-donor blood repertoires served as a training cohort to calibrate time-dependent variance in a beta-binomial model of T-cell clone differential abundance. The training cohort comprised about ten healthy donors, 3 female and 7 male. Donor ages ranged from about 29 to 70 years, with an average of about 40 years. Whole blood from each healthy donor was obtained from a commercial supplier and was collected at three time points two to three weeks apart. For immunosequencing, genomic DNA was extracted from whole blood that had not been sorted.

Here the chain combines TRBV7-6 and TRBJ2-7; the D gene assignment is ambiguous. The sequence came from a person between 18 and 75 years old in good health. Material for sequencing was blood. This receptor carries the CDR3 CASSLSRSYEQYF. The nucleotides read TGTGCCAGCAGCTTAAGTCGCTCCTACGAGCAGTACTTC. Full variable domain (CDR3 extended with the reference TRBV7-6 and TRBJ2-7 proteins): GAGVSQSPRYKVTKRGQDVALRCDPISGHVSLYWYRQALGQGPEFLTYFNYEAQQDKSGLPNDRFSAERPEGSISTLTIQRTEQRDSAMYRCASSLSRSYEQYFGPGTRLTVT.